This T cell receptor beta chain was recorded in a study of CD8 T cells in Susac syndrome. Study summary: Patients with Susac syndrome were therapy-naive, on corticosteroids, or on intravenous immunoglobulin alone at the time that blood was drawn. General study results and limits: The total CD8+ repertoires contained approximately 15 Susac-specific public clones, and the CD8+ TEMRA repertoires contained roughly 5. Expansion of Susac CD8+ clones peaked in TEMRA cells and in active patients.

Germline V gene sequence: CDR1 MDHEN, CDR2 SYDVKM. With 2 bases removed from V and 7 bases from J, the gap between germline ends came to 17 bases. This CDR3 has 16 residues. Reverse transcription used about 0.45 to 1 ug RNA and random hexamers. Amplification of TCR beta CDR3 by immunoSEQ multiplex PCR spanned 54 Vbeta and 13 Jbeta. TCRdb redid the calling of the immunoSEQ multiplex PCR reads with MiXCR, one entry per CDR3 protein. The sample has 100,000 to 150,000 distinct CDR3 sequences, around 94% seen once. Notes on this clonotype: Antigen: not known.

Sequencing was carried out using CD8+ T cells from PBMCs. This TCR derives from a human donor with Susac syndrome. The chain recombines TRBV28 with TRBJ1-4, with D possibly being TRBD1 (6 bases). The CDR3 reads CASSLSFGGLGEKLFF. DNA for the CDR3: TGTGCCAGCAGTTTAAGTTTCGGGGGGCTGGGTGAAAAACTGTTTTTT.